This TCR beta chain was captured in a study of blood T cell repertoires in COVID-19. Study at large: Samples came from the United States, Italy and Spain, spanning acute and convalescent COVID-19. PBMCs, B-cell-depleted T cells, or T cells provided the cDNA or gDNA that made up the material.

V dropped 3 bases and J dropped 2; count of bases not matched to a gene: 5. The germline V gene encodes CDR1 LNHDA and CDR2 SQIVND (reference sequence). The CDR3 covers 15 residues. In the source study's methods: How many nucleated cells were present was estimated from reference gene primer amplification. TCRdb's copy holds only in-frame clones and misses some; the assay was immunoSEQ multiplex PCR. V, J and clone size derive from that table, while D and trimming were established from the DNA sequence. The sample has about 78,000 clones, about nine tenths seen once; the top ten hold roughly 2%. This chain connects TRBV19 to TRBJ2-7; 9 nucleotides match TRBD1. This receptor was identified in a woman between 55 and 75 years old with acute or convalescent COVID-19. The sequenced material came from peripheral blood. The CDR3 here is CASSMRTGVTYEQYF. CDR3 DNA: TGTGCCAGTAGTATGAGGACAGGGGTGACCTACGAGCAGTACTTC.